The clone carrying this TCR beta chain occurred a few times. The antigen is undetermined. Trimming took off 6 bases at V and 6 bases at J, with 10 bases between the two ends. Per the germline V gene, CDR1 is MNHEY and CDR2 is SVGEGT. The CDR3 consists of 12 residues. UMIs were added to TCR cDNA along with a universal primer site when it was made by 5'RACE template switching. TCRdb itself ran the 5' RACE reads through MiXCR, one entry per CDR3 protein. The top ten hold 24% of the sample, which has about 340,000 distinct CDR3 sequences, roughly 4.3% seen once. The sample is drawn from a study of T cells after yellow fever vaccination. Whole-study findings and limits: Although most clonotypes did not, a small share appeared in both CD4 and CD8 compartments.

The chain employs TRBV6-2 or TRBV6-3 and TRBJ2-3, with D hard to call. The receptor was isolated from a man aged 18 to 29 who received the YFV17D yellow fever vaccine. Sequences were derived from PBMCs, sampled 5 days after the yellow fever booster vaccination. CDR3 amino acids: CASSPAWDTQYF. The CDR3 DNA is TGTGCCAGCAGCCCGGCGTGGGATACGCAGTATTTT.